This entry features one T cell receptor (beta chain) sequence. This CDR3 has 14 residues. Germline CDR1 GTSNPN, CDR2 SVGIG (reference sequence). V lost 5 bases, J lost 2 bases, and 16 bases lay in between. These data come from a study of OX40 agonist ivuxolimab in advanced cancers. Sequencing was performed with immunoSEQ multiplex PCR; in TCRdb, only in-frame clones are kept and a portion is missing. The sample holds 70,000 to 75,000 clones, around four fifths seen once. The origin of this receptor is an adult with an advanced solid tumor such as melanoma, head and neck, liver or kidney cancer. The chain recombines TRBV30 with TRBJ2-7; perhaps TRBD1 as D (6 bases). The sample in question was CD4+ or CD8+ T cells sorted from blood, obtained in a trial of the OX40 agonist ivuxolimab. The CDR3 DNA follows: TGTGCCTGGGGTACAGGGCCTAGTCCCTACGAGCAGTACTTC. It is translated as CAWGTGPSPYEQYF.